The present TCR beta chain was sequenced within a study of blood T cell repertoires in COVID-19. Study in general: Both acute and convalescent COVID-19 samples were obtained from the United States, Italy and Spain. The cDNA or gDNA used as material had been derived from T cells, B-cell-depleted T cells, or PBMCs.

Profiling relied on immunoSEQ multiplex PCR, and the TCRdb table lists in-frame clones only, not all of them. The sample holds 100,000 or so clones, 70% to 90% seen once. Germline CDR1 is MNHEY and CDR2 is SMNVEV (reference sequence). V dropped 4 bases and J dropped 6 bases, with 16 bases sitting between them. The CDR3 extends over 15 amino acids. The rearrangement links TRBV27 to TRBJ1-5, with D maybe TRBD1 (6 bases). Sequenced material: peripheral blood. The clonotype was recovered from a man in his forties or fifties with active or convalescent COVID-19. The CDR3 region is CASSSMGRGGQPQHF. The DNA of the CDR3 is TGTGCCAGCAGTTCCATGGGCAGGGGCGGTCAGCCCCAGCATTTT.